This is a list of T cell receptor beta chains from one sample in a study of T cells in Graves' hyperthyroidism and ophthalmopathy. In TCRdb, the multiplex PCR reads were re-called with MiXCR into one record per CDR3 protein. The table lists about 700,000 distinct CDR3 sequences, less than 15% of them singletons. The sequenced sample consisted of blood. Source of these receptors: a young woman with Graves' hyperthyroidism. CDR3s include the opening cysteine and the closing phenylalanine or tryptophan. A D gene is named only where the DNA matches it firmly. Expanded clones are given a class, and other clones once, few, many or no size at all.

clone size	D gene	V gene	J gene	CDR3 protein	CDR3 DNA
many	.	TRBV6-2/TRBV6-3	TRBJ2-7	CASSSGTFYEQYF	TGTGCCAGCAGCTCCGGGACATTCTACGAGCAGTACTTC
many	TRBD1	TRBV20-1	TRBJ2-7	CSARKGAPYEQYF	TGCAGTGCTAGAAAGGGGGCCCCCTACGAGCAGTACTTC
few	TRBD2	TRBV4-1	TRBJ2-1	CASSQGERGSYNEQFF	TGCGCCAGCAGCCAAGGCGAGCGGGGCTCCTACAATGAGCAGTTCTTC
many	.	TRBV27	TRBJ2-2	CASSRADGTGELFF	TGTGCCAGCAGTCGCGCGGACGGGACCGGGGAGCTGTTTTTT
many	.	TRBV11-2	TRBJ2-1	CASSLVGNGYNEQFF	TGTGCCAGCAGCTTGGTAGGGAATGGGTACAATGAGCAGTTCTTC
.	.	TRBV19	TRBJ2-2	CASSIIQGAVNTGELFF	TGTGCCAGTAGTATTATACAGGGAGCGGTCAACACCGGGGAGCTGTTTTTT
few	TRBD1	TRBV5-5	TRBJ1-5	CASSPWADRVNQPQHF	TGTGCCAGCAGCCCTTGGGCTGACAGGGTCAATCAGCCCCAGCATTTT
many	TRBD2	TRBV3-1	TRBJ2-4	CASSPEPAGVFPIQYF	TGTGCCAGCAGCCCAGAGCCGGCGGGAGTTTTTCCCATTCAGTACTTC
many	TRBD2	TRBV6-1	TRBJ2-2	CASRVPSGFANTGELFF	TGTGCCAGCCGTGTCCCTAGCGGGTTCGCGAACACCGGGGAGCTGTTTTTT
many	.	TRBV7-2	TRBJ2-7	CASSLSASSSRNEQYF	TGTGCCAGCAGCTTGTCTGCTAGTTCCTCTCGGAACGAGCAGTACTTC
few	.	TRBV7-9	TRBJ2-7	CASSPDSRFVYEQYF	TGTGCCAGCAGCCCGGACAGTAGATTCGTCTACGAGCAGTACTTC
many	.	TRBV2	TRBJ2-5	CASSGRHSTQETQYF	TGTGCCAGCAGTGGGCGGCATTCAACCCAAGAGACCCAGTACTTC
few	.	TRBV25-1	TRBJ2-2	CASSELPSWGQNTGELFF	TGTGCCAGCAGTGAATTGCCTAGCTGGGGTCAAAACACCGGGGAGCTGTTTTTT
many	TRBD1	TRBV20-1	TRBJ1-4	CSARVQGQGFATNEKLFF	TGCAGTGCTAGAGTTCAGGGACAGGGGTTTGCAACTAATGAAAAACTGTTTTTT
many	.	TRBV18	TRBJ1-1	CASSPKNRNTEAFF	TGTGCCAGCTCACCGAAAAACAGGAACACTGAAGCTTTCTTT
.	TRBD2	TRBV28	TRBJ2-7	CASSLGYGTDVTSSREQYF	TGTGCCAGCAGTTTAGGTTATGGTACAGACGTGACTAGCTCTCGCGAGCAGTACTTC
many	TRBD1	TRBV28	TRBJ2-7	CASSAPRTGSYEQYF	TGTGCCAGCAGTGCACCCCGGACAGGGTCCTACGAGCAGTACTTC
.	.	TRBV12-3/TRBV12-4	TRBJ2-1	CASSLFRGNHEQFF	TGTGCCAGCAGTTTGTTTCGGGGGAATCATGAGCAGTTCTTC
many	TRBD1	TRBV4-1	TRBJ1-2	CASSQAPTGIGYGYTF	TGCGCCAGCAGCCAAGCTCCGACAGGGATAGGATACGGCTACACCTTC
few	TRBD1	TRBV3-1	TRBJ1-4	CASSQDRGGTANEKLFF	TGTGCCAGCAGCCAAGATCGGGGGGGGACAGCTAATGAAAAACTGTTTTTT
few	.	TRBV7-9	TRBJ1-2	CASSLEGSSSDYGYTF	TGTGCCAGCAGCTTAGAAGGCAGCTCATCGGACTATGGCTACACCTTC
many	.	TRBV12-3/TRBV12-4	TRBJ2-2	CASSFKADYRKNTGELFF	TGTGCCAGCAGTTTTAAGGCGGATTACAGGAAGAACACCGGGGAGCTGTTTTTT
few	.	TRBV30	TRBJ2-7	CAWTHNRGRPNEQYF	TGTGCCTGGACCCATAACCGGGGGCGGCCAAACGAGCAGTACTTC
many	.	TRBV30	TRBJ2-1	CAWSAEGQGSYNEQFF	TGTGCCTGGAGTGCAGAAGGTCAGGGCTCCTACAATGAGCAGTTCTTC
many	.	TRBV30	TRBJ1-6	CAWSEGLYRGDNSPLHF	TGTGCCTGGAGTGAGGGTTTGTACCGAGGGGACAATTCACCCCTCCACTTT
many	TRBD1	TRBV7-9	TRBJ2-1	CASSFETGLPRPDEQFF	TGTGCCAGCAGCTTCGAGACAGGGCTTCCCCGTCCGGATGAGCAGTTCTTC